This TCR beta chain was obtained from a study of T cell responses to AZD1222 COVID-19 vaccine. Broader study findings: No repertoire was sampled before or during the peak T cell response, only after it. Seropositive at baseline were only a handful of AZD1222 recipients.

This clone was recorded only once. Its antigen is still unknown. TCRdb's table, derived via immunoSEQ multiplex PCR, lists solely in-frame clones and lacks some. The repertoire holds around 15,000 clones, with about 80% as singletons. The CDR3 contains 15 residues. V shed 3 bases, J shed 0 bases, and the junction held 1 base outside the gene matches. From germline, CDR1 is KGHDR and CDR2 SFDVKD. This receptor was obtained from an adult who received the AZD1222 COVID-19 vaccine. The input for sequencing was peripheral blood, taken 28 days after the second AZD1222 dose. V and J are TRBV24-1 and TRBJ2-5; 9 bases line up with TRBD2. As DNA, the CDR3 is TGTGCCACCAGTGATAGCGGGGGGTACCAAGAGACCCAGTACTTC. Protein product: CATSDSGGYQETQYF.